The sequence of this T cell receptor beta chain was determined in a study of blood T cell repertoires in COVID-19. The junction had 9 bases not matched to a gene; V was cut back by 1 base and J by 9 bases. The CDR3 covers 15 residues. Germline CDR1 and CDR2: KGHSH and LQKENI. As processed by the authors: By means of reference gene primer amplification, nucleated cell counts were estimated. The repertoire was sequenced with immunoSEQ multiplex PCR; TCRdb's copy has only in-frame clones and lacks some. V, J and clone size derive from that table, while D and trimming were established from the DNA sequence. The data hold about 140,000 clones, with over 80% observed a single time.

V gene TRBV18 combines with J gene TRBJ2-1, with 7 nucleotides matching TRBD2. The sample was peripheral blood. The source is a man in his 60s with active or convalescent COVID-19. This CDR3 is CASSPLSTSITEQFF. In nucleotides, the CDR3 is TGTGCCAGCTCACCACTCTCGACTAGCATCACTGAGCAGTTCTTC.